Presented here are 32 T cell receptor beta chains from one specimen sequenced in a study of shared clonotypes between healthy human individuals. The assay was immunoSEQ multiplex PCR, and TCRdb's table has in-frame clones only and misses some. The sample holds some 1,400,000 clones, approximately 97% seen once. Source material: naive CD4+ T cells sorted from blood. Subset in this sample: CD45RA+ positively selected. Source of these receptors: a man aged 25 to 40 in good health.

The chain uses TRBV28 and TRBJ1-2, with a weak D call TRBD1 (5 bases). Germline V gene data show CDR1 as MDHEN and CDR2 as SYDVKM. V lost 3 bases to trimming and J lost 4 bases, with 12 bases between them. This CDR3 spans 14 amino acids. CDR3 sequence (DNA): TGTGCCAGCAGTTTTGACAGCCGATCCTATGGCTACACCTTC. Translated: CASSFDSRSYGYTF.

This chain joins TRBV18 and TRBJ2-5, with TRBD1 matching over 8 bases. Germline V gene sequence: CDR1 KGHSH, CDR2 LQKENI. The V gene end was trimmed by 0 bases and the J gene end by 5 bases; junction bases not matched to a gene: 5. The CDR3 consists of 15 residues. The CDR3 loop is CASSPPAGGRETQYF. As DNA, the CDR3 is TGTGCCAGCTCACCACCGGCAGGGGGCAGGGAGACCCAGTACTTC.

This clone was detected a few times. The chain couples TRBV2 to TRBJ1-2, with D unclear. The V and J ends lost 2 bases and 6 bases respectively, with 7 bases between them. In germline, CDR1 is SNHLY, CDR2 FYNNEI. The CDR3 contains 12 residues. The CDR3 DNA reads TGTGCCAGCAGTGAAAGTACGGATGGCTACACCTTC. This sequence encodes CASSESTDGYTF.

The count of this clone is one. This chain connects TRBV10-3 to TRBJ1-1; D possibly corresponds to TRBD1 (6 bases). CDR3 length: 14 amino acids. V was clipped by 3 bases and J by 7 bases, with 15 bases between them. Germline V lookup: CDR1 ENHRY, CDR2 SYGVKD. The CDR3 loop is CAISDDRTVSEAFF. CDR3 nucleotide sequence: TGTGCCATCAGTGACGACCGGACAGTTAGTGAAGCTTTCTTT.

The rearrangement uses TRBV7-9 and TRBJ2-7; D might be TRBD2 (7 bases). Germline V gives CDR1 SEHNR, CDR2 FQNEAQ (reference sequence). Between the trimmed V and J ends, which lost 5 bases and 2 bases, there was a span of 13 bases. The CDR3 is 14 residues long. In DNA, the CDR3 is TGTGCCAGCAGCGGATCGGGGGGCGCCTACGAGCAGTACTTC. Protein sequence: CASSGSGGAYEQYF. Looking up the rest from reference TRBV7-9 and TRBJ2-7 gives the full variable domain: DTGVSQNPRHKITKRGQNVTFRCDPISEHNRLYWYRQTLGQGPEFLTYFQNEAQLEKSRLLSDRFSAERPKGSFSTLEIQRTEQGDSAMYLCASSGSGGAYEQYFGPGTRLTVT.

The rearrangement joins TRBV5-8 to TRBJ1-1; no definite D call. This CDR3 comprises 13 residues. The V and J ends lost 1 base and 3 bases respectively, with 7 bases between them. Germline lookup yields CDR1 SGHTS and CDR2 YDEGEE. The CDR3 nucleotides read TGTGCCAGCAGCTTGAACACTTACACTGAAGCTTTCTTT. Protein sequence: CASSLNTYTEAFF. Together with reference TRBV5-8 and TRBJ1-1, the CDR3 gives the full variable domain: EAGVTQSPTHLIKTRGQQATLRCSPISGHTSVYWYQQALGLGLQFLLWYDEGEERNRGNFPPRFSGRQFPNYSSELNVNALELEDSALYLCASSLNTYTEAFFGQGTRLTVV.

The chain is built from TRBV29-1 and TRBJ1-1; D remains unclear. CDR3 size: 12 residues. Germline assignment: CDR1 SQVTM and CDR2 ANQGSEA. The V end lost 7 bases, the J end lost 4 bases, and 13 bases lay between the germline ends. For the CDR3, the DNA is TGCAGCGGGGTCCGCGGGAGCACTGAAGCTTTCTTT. It specifies CSGVRGSTEAFF.

This chain links TRBV9 with TRBJ2-5, with 12 bases fitting TRBD2. CDR1 and CDR2 from the germline V gene are SGDLS and YYNGEE. J gave up 5 bases and V 3 bases, and 14 bases lay outside the gene matches. The CDR3 is 18 residues long. CDR3 nucleotide sequence: TGTGCCAGCAGCGAGGGAGGCCCCGGACTAGCGGGACTGGAGACCCAGTACTTC. This encodes CASSEGGPGLAGLETQYF.

J is TRBJ2-7 and V is TRBV19, with 8 bases identical to TRBD2. After removal of 4 bases from V and 0 bases from J, the junction contained 5 bases not matched to a gene. The CDR3 is 15 residues long. The germline gives CDR1 LNHDA, CDR2 SQIVND (reference sequence). CDR3 loop: CASSTTGGASYEQYF. CDR3 DNA: TGTGCCAGTAGTACCACGGGGGGGGCCTCCTACGAGCAGTACTTC.

A note on this clone: Different DNA sequences within this sample yield the same CDR3. The chain uses TRBV18 and TRBJ2-7, with D perhaps matching TRBD1 (6 bases). CDR3 length equals 12 residues. Germline CDR1 and CDR2: KGHSH and LQKENI. V was clipped by 2 bases and J by 4 bases, with 6 bases between them. CDR3 DNA sequence: TGTGCCAGCTCACCAGGACAGTACGAGCAGTACTTC. As protein: CASSPGQYEQYF.

This chain joins TRBV2 and TRBJ2-2, with 12 bases matching TRBD2. The CDR3 has 15 residues. In germline, CDR1 is SNHLY, CDR2 FYNNEI. Trimming at V came to 7 bases and at J to 5 bases, leaving 5 bases not matched to a gene. CDR3 in DNA: TGTGCCAGCACCGGACTAGCGGGACTTACCGGGGAGCTGTTTTTT. Translating it yields CASTGLAGLTGELFF.

The chain combines TRBV6-5 with TRBJ2-1; 7 nucleotides agree with TRBD2. CDR1 MNHEY and CDR2 SVGAGI come from the germline V gene. The CDR3 sequence is 14 residues long. Losses at the gene ends were 6 bases for V and 5 bases for J; bases not matched to a gene: 7. CDR3 nucleotides: TGTGCCAGCAGAGACGCGGGGGTCAACAATGAGCAGTTCTTC. Encoded protein: CASRDAGVNNEQFF.

The CDR3 spells CASSLGASGNNEQFF. DNA for the CDR3: TGCGCCAGCAGCTTGGGCGCTAGCGGGAACAATGAGCAGTTCTTC. The rearrangement uses TRBV5-1 and TRBJ2-1, with 9 bases fitting TRBD2. Germline-derived CDR1 and CDR2 are SGHRS and YFSETQ. The CDR3 totals 15 residues. Trimming took 0 bases from V and 5 from J; bases not matched to a gene: 3. Based on the CDR3 plus reference TRBV5-1 and TRBJ2-1, the full variable domain is KAGVTQTPRYLIKTRGQQVTLSCSPISGHRSVSWYQQTPGQGLQFLFEYFSETQRNKGNFPGRFSGRQFSNSRSEMNVSTLELGDSALYLCASSLGASGNNEQFFGPGTRLTVL.

V is TRBV5-1 and J is TRBJ1-5; D unclear. In germline, CDR1 is SGHRS, CDR2 YFSETQ. V was clipped by 0 bases and J by 0 bases, with 10 bases between them. This CDR3 has 16 amino acids. The CDR3 region has the DNA TGCGCCAGCAGCTTGGTTTCCAGCTATAGCAATCAGCCCCAGCATTTT. This codes for CASSLVSSYSNQPQHF.

The chain combines TRBV14 with TRBJ1-5; no clear D gene. Germline-derived CDR1 and CDR2 are SGHDN and FVKESK. The V gene lost 4 bases and the J gene lost 6 bases, with 13 bases spanning the gap. The CDR3 runs 14 residues. The CDR3 DNA reads as TGTGCCAGCAGCCCTGTGCCGGTTCCTCAGCCCCAGCATTTT. Translated, it gives CASSPVPVPQPQHF. Full variable domain (remainder filled in from reference TRBV14 and TRBJ1-5): EAGVTQFPSHSVIEKGQTVTLRCDPISGHDNLYWYRRVMGKEIKFLLHFVKESKQDESGMPNNRFLAERTGGTYSTLKVQPAELEDSGVYFCASSPVPVPQPQHFGDGTRLSIL.

The genes are TRBV6-4 and TRBJ2-7; tentative D call: TRBD2 (5 bases). Germline lookup yields CDR1 MRHNA and CDR2 SNTAGT. The CDR3 sequence is 15 residues long. The V end was cut by 3 bases, the J end by 2 bases, with 14 bases between. Written as DNA, the CDR3 is TGTGCCAGCAGTGAGAGGAGCGGCCAGGCCTACGAGCAGTACTTC. Encoded protein: CASSERSGQAYEQYF.

The chain is built from TRBV5-1 and TRBJ2-5; TRBD2 aligns across 7 bases. This CDR3 contains 14 residues. Germline V gene data show CDR1 as SGHRS and CDR2 as YFSETQ. V gave up 0 bases and J gave up 6 bases; unmatched junction bases: 5. CDR3 amino acids: CASSLAAGVKTQYF. In DNA form, the CDR3 reads TGCGCCAGCAGCTTGGCGGCGGGAGTGAAGACCCAGTACTTC.

The chain uses TRBV19 and TRBJ1-5; perhaps TRBD1 as D (5 bases). V was shortened by 2 bases and J by 7 bases, with 21 bases between the two germline ends. The CDR3 totals 17 residues. Germline values: CDR1 LNHDA, CDR2 SQIVND (reference sequence). CDR3 loop: CASSIPQGKGYRQPQHF. The CDR3 nucleotides are TGTGCCAGTAGTATACCCCAGGGTAAGGGGTATAGGCAGCCCCAGCATTTT.

The chain employs TRBV21-1 and TRBJ1-5; TRBD1 is the table's D call, not checked against the DNA. TRBV21-1 is classified as a pseudogene. The CDR3 runs 14 residues. In nucleotides, the CDR3 is TGTGCCAGCAGCAACGGGACAGGCAATCAGCCCCAGCATTTT. Encoded protein: CASSNGTGNQPQHF.

This chain joins TRBV28 and TRBJ2-3; the match to TRBD1 covers 7 bases. With 2 bases clipped from V and 0 bases from J, the junction kept 5 bases outside the gene matches. The germline CDR1 and CDR2 sequences are MDHEN and SYDVKM. The CDR3 totals 16 residues. CDR3 DNA sequence: TGTGCCAGCAGTTTAACGACAGGGCTAAGCACAGATACGCAGTATTTT. It encodes CASSLTTGLSTDTQYF.

The chain joins TRBV11-2 to TRBJ1-3; D unresolved. Germline CDR1 and CDR2: SGHAT and FQNNGV. With 5 bases removed from V and 4 bases from J, the gap between germline ends came to 12 bases. The CDR3 contains 14 residues. CDR3 protein: CASSLPSGGNTIYF. In DNA form, the CDR3 reads TGTGCCAGCAGCCTTCCTTCGGGGGGAAACACCATATATTTT.

The V and J genes are TRBV29-1 and TRBJ2-1, with 7 bases identical to TRBD2. The V gene end was trimmed by 2 bases and the J gene end by 10 bases; junction bases not matched to a gene: 2. The CDR3 runs to 11 residues. Germline V CDR1 and CDR2: SQVTM, ANQGSEA. The CDR3 sequence: CSVEKTSEQFF. The CDR3 DNA is TGCAGCGTTGAAAAGACTAGCGAGCAGTTCTTC.

This clone was recorded only once. J is TRBJ2-3 and V is TRBV5-8; a possible D gene is TRBD2 (6 bases). The germline V gene encodes CDR1 SGHTS and CDR2 YDEGEE. Deletions cut 1 base from V and 4 bases from J, with 13 bases between. CDR3 size: 15 residues. In DNA, the CDR3 is TGTGCCAGCAGCTTGTGGGGCGGGAAGGCAGATACGCAGTATTTT. This gives the protein CASSLWGGKADTQYF.

The chain joins TRBV5-1 to TRBJ2-7, with D perhaps assigned TRBD1 or TRBD2 (5 bases each). The CDR3 totals 16 residues. Germline-derived CDR1 and CDR2 are SGHRS and YFSETQ. V was pared by 0 bases and J by 6 bases, with 19 bases between. The CDR3: CASSLVGTRERPEQYF. In nucleotides, the CDR3 is TGCGCCAGCAGCTTGGTCGGTACCAGGGAGCGTCCCGAGCAGTACTTC. The variable domain in full, completed from reference TRBV5-1 and TRBJ2-7, reads KAGVTQTPRYLIKTRGQQVTLSCSPISGHRSVSWYQQTPGQGLQFLFEYFSETQRNKGNFPGRFSGRQFSNSRSEMNVSTLELGDSALYLCASSLVGTRERPEQYFGPGTRLTVT.

This clone was observed a single time. The J gene is TRBJ2-1, the V gene TRBV13; D is unclear. There are 18 residues in the CDR3. Deletions cut 2 bases from V and 2 bases from J, with 19 bases between. The V gene's germline CDR1 is PRHDT and CDR2 FYEKMQ (reference sequence). The CDR3 DNA reads TGTGCCAGCAGCTTAACGCCCCAGCGCAGCTTCCCCTACAATGAGCAGTTCTTC. This sequence encodes CASSLTPQRSFPYNEQFF.

V usage is TRBV7-3 and J usage is TRBJ1-2; TRBD1 aligns across 7 bases. Trimming removed 0 bases from V and 8 bases from J; junction bases left unmatched: 9. Germline V gene lookup returns CDR1 SGHTA and CDR2 FQGTGA. This CDR3 spans 15 amino acids. CDR3 loop: CASSLTGTGVTGYTF. CDR3 sequence (DNA): TGTGCCAGCAGCTTAACGGGTACAGGGGTTACGGGCTACACCTTC.

Concerning this clone: Other nucleotide sequences from this sample produce the same CDR3. The chain couples TRBV5-4 to TRBJ2-3; 7 bases agree with TRBD2. CDR3 length: 14 amino acids. Germline lookup yields CDR1 SGHNT and CDR2 YYREEE (reference sequence). V was pared by 2 bases and J by 1 base, with 1 base of the junction left unmatched. The CDR3, as DNA: TGTGCCAGCAGCTTAAGCGGGGGCACAGATACGCAGTATTTT. It yields the protein CASSLSGGTDTQYF.

The chain has TRBV5-6 and TRBJ2-5; the D gene is possibly TRBD2 (7 bases). The CDR3 loop spans 13 amino acids. V was cut by 2 bases and J by 8 bases, with 13 bases left in between. CDR1 and CDR2 (germline): SGHDT, YYEEEE. CDR3 residues: CASSLRGAHTQYF. DNA for the CDR3: TGTGCCAGCAGCTTACGGGGGGCGCATACCCAGTACTTC.

This chain joins TRBV2 and TRBJ2-4; D call uncertain. CDR1 SNHLY and CDR2 FYNNEI come from the germline V gene. V lost 4 bases and J 2 bases, leaving 6 bases between the germline ends. CDR3 length: 13 amino acids. The CDR3 bases are TGTGCCAGCAGTGTAGAAACCAAAAACATTCAGTACTTC. Translated, it gives CASSVETKNIQYF.

V gene TRBV30 combines with J gene TRBJ1-1; the D is unclear. The germline V gene has CDR1 GTSNPN and CDR2 SVGIG (reference sequence). The germline V and J ends were trimmed by 1 base and 5 bases, with 14 bases remaining between them. This CDR3 has 14 amino acids. CDR3 residues: CAWSGARAGTEAFF. As DNA, the CDR3 is TGTGCCTGGAGTGGGGCCCGGGCCGGGACTGAAGCTTTCTTT.

This chain connects TRBV2 to TRBJ2-1, with D hard to call. V was trimmed by 5 bases and J by 6 bases, leaving 14 bases between them. The CDR3 spans 14 residues. Germline values: CDR1 SNHLY, CDR2 FYNNEI. The DNA of the CDR3 is TGTGCCAGCAGTAGGGATAATAGGGTCAATGAGCAGTTCTTC. Protein: CASSRDNRVNEQFF. The entire variable domain, with the rest obtained from reference TRBV2 and TRBJ2-1, is as follows: EPEVTQTPSHQVTQMGQEVILRCVPISNHLYFYWYRQILGQKVEFLVSFYNNEISEKSEIFDDQFSVERPDGSNFTLKIRSTKLEDSAMYFCASSRDNRVNEQFFGPGTRLTVL.

Here the CDR3 DNA reads TGTGCCAGCAGCTTAGGGGGAAGGTTGGATACGCAGTATTTT. Translating it yields CASSLGGRLDTQYF. The V gene is TRBV7-6, the J gene TRBJ2-3; D uncertain. Germline-derived CDR1 and CDR2 are SGHVS and FNYEAQ. The CDR3 has 14 amino acids. V gave up 1 base and J gave up 6 bases, with 11 bases separating them.